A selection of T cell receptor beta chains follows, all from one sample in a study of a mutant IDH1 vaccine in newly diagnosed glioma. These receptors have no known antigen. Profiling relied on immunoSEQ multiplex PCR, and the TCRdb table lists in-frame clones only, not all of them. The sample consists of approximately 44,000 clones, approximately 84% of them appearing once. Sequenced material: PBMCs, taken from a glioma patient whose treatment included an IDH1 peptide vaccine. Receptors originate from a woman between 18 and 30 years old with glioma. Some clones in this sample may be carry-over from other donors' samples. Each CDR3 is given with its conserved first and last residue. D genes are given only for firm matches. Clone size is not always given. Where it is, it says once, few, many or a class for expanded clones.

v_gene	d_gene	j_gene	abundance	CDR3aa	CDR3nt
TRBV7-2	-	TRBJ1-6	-	CASSLVLHSYNSPLHF	TGTGCCAGCAGCTTGGTGCTCCACTCCTATAATTCACCCCTCCACTTT
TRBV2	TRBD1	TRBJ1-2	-	CASSERGGQGFGRGYTF	TGTGCCAGCAGTGAGCGTGGGGGACAGGGGTTTGGGAGAGGCTACACCTTC
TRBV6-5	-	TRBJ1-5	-	CATGPPDQPQHF	TGTGCCACGGGACCGCCGGATCAGCCCCAGCATTTT
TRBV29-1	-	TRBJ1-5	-	CSVEAGTDQPQHF	TGCAGCGTTGAAGCAGGGACGGATCAGCCCCAGCATTTT
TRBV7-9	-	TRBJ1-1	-	CASSKVEEAFF	TGTGCCAGCAGCAAGGTTGAGGAAGCTTTCTTT
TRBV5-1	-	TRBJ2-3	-	CASSFEQATDTQYF	TGCGCCAGCAGCTTCGAGCAAGCCACAGATACGCAGTATTTT
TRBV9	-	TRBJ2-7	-	CASSVGSSWYEQYF	TGTGCCAGCAGCGTAGGATCTAGCTGGTACGAGCAGTACTTC
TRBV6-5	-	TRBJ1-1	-	CASSLYPDGSNWAFF	TGTGCCAGCAGCCTCTACCCGGACGGTTCAAACTGGGCTTTCTTT
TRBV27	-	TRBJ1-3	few	CASSLSARVFGNTIYF	TGTGCCAGCAGTTTATCGGCCAGGGTATTTGGAAACACCATATATTTT
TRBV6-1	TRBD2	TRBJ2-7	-	CASRERLAGFYEQYF	TGTGCCAGCAGAGAGAGACTAGCGGGCTTCTACGAGCAGTACTTC
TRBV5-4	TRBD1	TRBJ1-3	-	CASSLPDREYGNTIYF	TGTGCCAGCAGCTTGCCGGACAGGGAATATGGAAACACCATATATTTT
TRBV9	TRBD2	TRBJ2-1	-	CASSALAGEYNEQFF	TGTGCCAGCAGCGCTCTAGCGGGAGAATACAATGAGCAGTTCTTC
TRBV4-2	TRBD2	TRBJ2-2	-	CASTRDYLTGELFF	TGTGCCAGCACCCGGGACTACCTCACCGGGGAGCTGTTTTTT
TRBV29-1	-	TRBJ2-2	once	CSVEDMRTPANTGELFF	TGCAGCGTTGAAGATATGCGGACTCCTGCGAACACCGGGGAGCTGTTTTTT
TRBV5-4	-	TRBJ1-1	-	CASSVYRDNTEAFF	TGTGCCAGCAGCGTGTACAGGGATAACACTGAAGCTTTCTTT
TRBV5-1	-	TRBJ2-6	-	CASSLRGQGGANVLTF	TGCGCCAGCAGCCTAAGGGGACAAGGCGGGGCCAACGTCCTGACTTTC
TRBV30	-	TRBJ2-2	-	CAWSGRGNTGELFF	TGTGCCTGGAGCGGCAGGGGAAACACCGGGGAGCTGTTTTTT
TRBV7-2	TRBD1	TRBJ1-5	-	CASSLDRGRQPQHF	TGTGCCAGCAGCCTTGACAGGGGGAGGCAGCCCCAGCATTTT
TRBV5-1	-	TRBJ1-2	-	CASSLGGFGYTF	TGCGCCAGCAGCTTGGGAGGTTTCGGCTACACCTTC
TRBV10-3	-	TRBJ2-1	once	CAISESVWGDEQFF	TGTGCCATCAGTGAGTCGGTCTGGGGAGATGAGCAGTTCTTC
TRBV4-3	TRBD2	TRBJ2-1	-	CASSQEAGGPYNEQFF	TGCGCCAGCAGCCAAGAGGCGGGGGGGCCCTACAATGAGCAGTTCTTC
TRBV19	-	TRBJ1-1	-	CASSINGLNTEAFF	TGTGCCAGTAGTATAAACGGTTTGAACACTGAAGCTTTCTTT
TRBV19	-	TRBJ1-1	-	CASSIRGQNTEAFF	TGTGCCAGTAGTATCCGGGGACAGAACACTGAAGCTTTCTTT
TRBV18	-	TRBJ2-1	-	CASSPSAALKNEQFF	TGTGCCAGCTCACCCTCAGCGGCTCTTAAGAATGAGCAGTTCTTC
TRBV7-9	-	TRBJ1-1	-	CASSFGTGGTEAFF	TGTGCCAGCAGCTTCGGGACGGGGGGGACTGAAGCTTTCTTT
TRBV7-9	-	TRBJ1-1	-	CASSLSGGTEAFF	TGTGCCAGCAGCTTAAGCGGGGGAACTGAAGCTTTCTTT
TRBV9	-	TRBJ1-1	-	CASSVAGAAEAFF	TGTGCCAGCAGCGTAGCAGGGGCGGCTGAAGCTTTCTTT
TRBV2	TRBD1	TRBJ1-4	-	CASTAGGRGNEKLFF	TGTGCCAGCACCGCCGGGGGCAGGGGGAATGAAAAACTGTTTTTT
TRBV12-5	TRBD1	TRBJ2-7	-	CASVSPGQGRNEQYF	TGTGCTAGTGTTTCTCCCGGACAGGGTAGAAACGAGCAGTACTTC
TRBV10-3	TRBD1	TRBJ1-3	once	CAISGPNPGQGSGNTIYF	TGTGCCATCAGTGGCCCCAATCCGGGACAGGGCTCTGGAAACACCATATATTTT
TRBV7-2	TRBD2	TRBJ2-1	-	CASSTAGTRSNNEQFF	TGTGCCAGCAGCACAGCTGGGACTAGATCGAACAATGAGCAGTTCTTC
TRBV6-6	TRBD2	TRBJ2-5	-	CASRGRGSGLQETQYF	TGTGCCAGCAGGGGGCGGGGTAGCGGGCTCCAAGAGACCCAGTACTTC
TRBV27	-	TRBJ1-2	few	CASSYRQANYGYTF	TGTGCCAGCTCCTACCGACAGGCCAACTATGGCTACACCTTC
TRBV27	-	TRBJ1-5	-	CASSLQGNQPQHF	TGTGCCAGCAGCCTCCAGGGCAATCAGCCCCAGCATTTT
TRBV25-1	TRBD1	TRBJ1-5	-	CASSEAGGGQPQHF	TGTGCCAGCAGTGAAGCAGGGGGCGGTCAGCCCCAGCATTTT
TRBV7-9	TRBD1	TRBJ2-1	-	CASSLVSGQLFF	TGTGCCAGCAGCTTGGTGTCGGGACAGCTGTTCTTC
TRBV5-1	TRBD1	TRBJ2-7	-	CASSWGQGSYEQYF	TGCGCCAGCAGCTGGGGACAGGGCAGCTACGAGCAGTACTTC
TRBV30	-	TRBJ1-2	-	CAWSGGLGNGYTF	TGTGCCTGGAGTGGGGGGTTGGGGAACGGCTACACCTTC
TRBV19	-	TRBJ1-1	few	CASSIGGRVEAFF	TGTGCCAGTAGTATAGGAGGCAGGGTTGAAGCTTTCTTT
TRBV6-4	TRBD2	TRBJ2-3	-	CASRVLAGGTDTQYF	TGTGCCAGCAGGGTGCTAGCGGGGGGCACAGATACGCAGTATTTT
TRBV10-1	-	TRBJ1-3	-	CASSESEQSSGNTIYF	TGCGCCAGCAGTGAGTCGGAACAGAGCTCTGGAAACACCATATATTTT
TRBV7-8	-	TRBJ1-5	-	CASSLAGQHNQPQHF	TGTGCCAGCAGCTTAGCTGGACAGCACAATCAGCCCCAGCATTTT
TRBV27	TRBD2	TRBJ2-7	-	CASSLLTSGAGEQYF	TGTGCCAGCAGCCTATTGACTAGCGGAGCGGGCGAGCAGTACTTC
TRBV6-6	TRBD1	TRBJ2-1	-	CASRKGGIGLNEQFF	TGTGCCAGCAGAAAAGGGGGCATCGGCCTCAATGAGCAGTTCTTC
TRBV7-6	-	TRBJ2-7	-	CASSNLKLREEEQYF	TGTGCCAGCAGCAATTTAAAACTTCGGGAAGAGGAGCAGTACTTC
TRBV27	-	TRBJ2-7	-	CASSFYGPSYEQYF	TGTGCCAGCAGTTTCTATGGTCCCTCCTACGAGCAGTACTTC
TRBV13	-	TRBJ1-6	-	CASSLGGTGPSSYNSPLHF	TGTGCCAGCAGCTTAGGAGGGACGGGCCCGAGCTCCTATAATTCACCCCTCCACTTT